This record covers a single T cell receptor (beta chain). What it recognizes is unknown. The table came from immunoSEQ multiplex PCR; TCRdb's copy has only in-frame clones and leaves some out. The data contain under 110,000 clones, about 86% of them singletons. These data originate in a study of T cell responses to AZD1222 COVID-19 vaccine. The study, taken as a whole, reports: All repertoire sampling was performed exclusively after the peak T cell response. Most donors were white British and more were female, and clonal diversity was possibly underestimated. Just six AZD1222 recipients were seropositive at baseline.

Germline CDR1 is SGHTA and CDR2 is FQGNSA. J was trimmed by 6 bases and V by 1 base; bases with no gene match: 5. This CDR3 comprises 14 residues. This receptor was identified in an adult in good health. Sequenced here: peripheral blood, sampled on day 0 of AZD1222 vaccination. The chain carries TRBV7-2 and TRBJ2-7; 8 nucleotides match TRBD1. CDR3 region: CASSLGTGSVEQYF. In DNA form, the CDR3 reads TGTGCCAGCAGCTTAGGGACAGGGTCGGTCGAGCAGTACTTC.